Below are 9 T cell receptor beta chains sequenced from a single sample in a study of blood T cell repertoires in COVID-19. TCRdb keeps only in-frame clones here, not all; method: immunoSEQ multiplex PCR. The sample carries about 320,000 clones, more than 90% recorded once. The sample consisted of PBMCs or T cells enriched from blood (not recorded which). The receptors were sampled from a man in his 60s who had recovered from COVID-19.

This chain uses TRBV30 with TRBJ1-6, with 7 bases fitting TRBD1. V shed 3 bases and J 5 bases; nucleotides not matched to a gene: 1. The germline V gene encodes CDR1 GTSNPN and CDR2 SVGIG (reference sequence). CDR3 size: 13 residues. CDR3 bases: TGTGCCTGGAGGACAGGGAATAATTCACCCCTCCACTTT. Translated: CAWRTGNNSPLHF.

J is TRBJ2-5 and V is TRBV6-5, with 7 nucleotides matching TRBD2. Germline CDR1 is MNHEY and CDR2 is SVGAGI. The CDR3 has 14 residues. V was clipped by 3 bases and J by 3 bases; unmatched bases: 4. For the CDR3, the DNA is TGTGCCAGCAGTTATGGGGGGGGGAAAGAGACCCAGTACTTC. Protein: CASSYGGGKETQYF.

Here the CDR3 DNA reads TGTGCGAGAGCGGGAGAGGGGCAAGAGACCCAGTACTTC. It codes for CARAGEGQETQYF. The J gene is TRBJ2-5, the V gene TRBV12-5, with 8 bases matching TRBD2. This CDR3 has 13 residues. Germline-derived CDR1 and CDR2 are LGHNT and FRNRAP.

The chain joins TRBV5-1 to TRBJ2-1, with 11 bases lining up with TRBD2. The J segment lost 8 bases and the V segment lost 2 bases, leaving 9 bases of the junction unmatched. The CDR3 runs to 16 residues. Germline V gene lookup returns CDR1 SGHRS and CDR2 YFSETQ. The CDR3 is CASSLRTSGSRDEQFF. CDR3 bases: TGCGCCAGCAGCTTAAGAACTAGCGGGAGTAGGGATGAGCAGTTCTTC.

The chain is built from TRBV6-6 and TRBJ2-3; D possibly corresponds to TRBD2 (5 bases). The CDR3 covers 16 residues. CDR1 MNHNY and CDR2 SVGAGI come from the germline V gene (reference sequence). Deletions cut 5 bases from V and 1 base from J, with 16 bases between. CDR3 sequence: CASSTTATGGTDTQYF. Here the CDR3 DNA reads TGTGCCAGCAGTACTACTGCTACCGGGGGCACAGATACGCAGTATTTT.

This chain joins TRBV7-2 and TRBJ1-2; 8 bases agree with TRBD1. The J segment lost 8 bases and the V segment lost 2 bases, leaving 16 bases of the junction unmatched. Germline values: CDR1 SGHTA, CDR2 FQGNSA. The CDR3 is made up of 17 amino acids. The CDR3 region is CASSLRPGTVRGQGYTF. The DNA of the CDR3 is TGTGCCAGCAGCTTAAGGCCCGGCACAGTCAGGGGGCAAGGCTACACCTTC.

V usage is TRBV5-6 and J usage is TRBJ1-5; no reliable D call. V lost 2 bases, J lost 4 bases, and 10 bases lay in between. The germline V gene encodes CDR1 SGHDT and CDR2 YYEEEE. The CDR3 has 14 amino acids. The CDR3 DNA reads TGTGCCAGCAGCTTTTGGGCCACAAATCAGCCCCAGCATTTT. Translated, it gives CASSFWATNQPQHF.

J is TRBJ1-5 and V is TRBV6-5; 8 bases match TRBD1. Germline V CDR1 and CDR2: MNHEY, SVGAGI. With V trimmed by 6 bases and J by 4 bases, 8 bases remained unmatched. The CDR3 loop spans 15 amino acids. In DNA, the CDR3 is TGTGCCAGCAGGAGACAGGGGACCTATAATCAGCCCCAGCATTTT. Protein: CASRRQGTYNQPQHF.

This sequence joins TRBV5-1 and TRBJ1-4; 7 bases align to TRBD1. CDR1 and CDR2 from the germline V gene are SGHRS and YFSETQ. The V and J ends lost 4 bases and 6 bases, in that order; junction bases with no gene match: 6. The length of the CDR3 is 14 residues. The CDR3 DNA sequence: TGCGCCAGCAGCCCGGAGGGGGCTGATGAAAAACTGTTTTTT. Protein product: CASSPEGADEKLFF.